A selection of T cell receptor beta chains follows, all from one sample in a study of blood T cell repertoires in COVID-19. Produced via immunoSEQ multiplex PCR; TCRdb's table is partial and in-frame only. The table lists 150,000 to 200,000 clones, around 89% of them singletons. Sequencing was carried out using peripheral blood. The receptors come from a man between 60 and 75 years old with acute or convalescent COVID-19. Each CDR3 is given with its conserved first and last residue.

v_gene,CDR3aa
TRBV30,CAWTGGSNQPQHF
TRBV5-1,CASRRDRGADTQYF
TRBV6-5,CASRRGSNQPQHF
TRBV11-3,CASSLKAGGSEKLFF
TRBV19,CASRHHDSNYGYTF
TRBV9,CASSMGASNQPQHF
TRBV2,CASAVEGVNQPQHF
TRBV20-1,CSARGTEQYF
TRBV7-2,CASSWGTVMNTEAFF
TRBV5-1,CASSLAQSNEKLFF